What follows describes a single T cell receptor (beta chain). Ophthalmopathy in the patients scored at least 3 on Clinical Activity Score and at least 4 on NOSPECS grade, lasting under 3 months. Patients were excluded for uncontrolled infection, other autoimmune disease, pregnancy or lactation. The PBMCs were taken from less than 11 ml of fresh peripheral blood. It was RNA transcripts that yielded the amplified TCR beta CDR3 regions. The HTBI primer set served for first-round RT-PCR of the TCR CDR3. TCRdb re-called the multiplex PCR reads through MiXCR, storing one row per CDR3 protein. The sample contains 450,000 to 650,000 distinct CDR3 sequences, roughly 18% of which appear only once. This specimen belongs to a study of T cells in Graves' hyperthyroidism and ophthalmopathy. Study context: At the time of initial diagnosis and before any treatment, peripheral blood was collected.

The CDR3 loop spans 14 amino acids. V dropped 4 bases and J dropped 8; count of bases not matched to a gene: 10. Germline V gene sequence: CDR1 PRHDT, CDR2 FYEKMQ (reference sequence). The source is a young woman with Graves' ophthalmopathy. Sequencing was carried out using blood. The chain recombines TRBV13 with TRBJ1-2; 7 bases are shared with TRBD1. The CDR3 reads CASSSEGGLYGYTF. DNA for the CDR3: TGTGCCAGCAGCTCAGAAGGGGGCCTCTACGGCTACACCTTC.